The 15 T cell receptor beta chains below were found in one sample sequenced in a study of blood T cell repertoires in COVID-19. The table came from immunoSEQ multiplex PCR; TCRdb's copy has only in-frame clones and leaves some out. The sample holds about 240,000 clones, approximately 85% seen once. Sequenced input: peripheral blood. These receptors were collected from a man at least 80 years old with acute or convalescent COVID-19.

The rearrangement joins TRBV7-2 to TRBJ2-6, with D unresolved. Germline V CDR1 and CDR2: SGHTA, FQGNSA. The V gene lost 6 bases and the J gene lost 2 bases, with 8 bases spanning the gap. The CDR3 sequence is 14 residues long. This CDR3 is CASRSTAGANVLTF. In nucleotides, the CDR3 is TGTGCCAGCAGGAGTACAGCTGGGGCCAACGTCCTGACTTTC.

The gene calls are TRBV28 and TRBJ1-1; 10 positions agree with TRBD1. V dropped 3 bases and J dropped 2; count of bases not matched to a gene: 9. The germline V gene encodes CDR1 MDHEN and CDR2 SYDVKM. The CDR3 length is 17 residues. The CDR3 bases are TGTGCCAGCAGTTTGCCCCCCGGGACAGGGGACAACACTGAAGCTTTCTTT. Protein product: CASSLPPGTGDNTEAFF.

This chain uses TRBV27 with TRBJ1-6, with TRBD1 as a possible D gene (5 bases). V was shortened by 3 bases and J by 7 bases, with 10 bases between the two germline ends. Germline CDR1 and CDR2: MNHEY and SMNVEV (reference sequence). The CDR3 spans 14 residues. The chain's CDR3 is CASSFIQDNSPLHF. CDR3 bases: TGTGCCAGCAGTTTTATACAGGACAATTCACCCCTCCACTTT.

Here the CDR3 DNA reads TGTGCCAGCAGTTTATTTTCAGGGGCTGAAGCTTTCTTT. Translating it yields CASSLFSGAEAFF. The chain is built from TRBV12-3 or TRBV12-4 and TRBJ1-1, with D perhaps TRBD1 (6 bases). V was clipped by 2 bases and J by 6 bases, with 10 bases between them. The CDR3 contains 13 residues.

The gene calls are TRBV5-6 and TRBJ1-6, with D possibly matching TRBD1 (5 bases). The length of the CDR3 is 16 residues. Trimming pared 4 bases from V and 8 bases from J, leaving 19 bases between. Looked up from germline, CDR1 is SGHDT and CDR2 is YYEEEE. CDR3 in DNA: TGTGCCAGCAGCCCCCTAAGGACCACCAGGGATTCACCCCTCCACTTT. It is translated as CASSPLRTTRDSPLHF.

The V call is TRBV20-1, the J call TRBJ2-2, with a tentative D call TRBD2 (5 bases). The germline gives CDR1 DFQATT, CDR2 SNEGSKA (reference sequence). There are 12 residues in the CDR3. The V end lost 3 bases, the J end lost 7 bases, and 9 bases lay between the germline ends. The chain's CDR3 is CSASRGFGELFF. The CDR3 DNA reads TGCAGTGCTAGTCGGGGTTTCGGGGAGCTGTTTTTT.

The rearrangement links TRBV19 to TRBJ1-6; D perhaps matches TRBD1 (5 bases). The CDR3 totals 15 residues. Germline assignment: CDR1 LNHDA and CDR2 SQIVND (reference sequence). V lost 7 bases, J lost 1 base, and 11 bases lay in between. Here the CDR3 reads CASKEGWSYNSPLHF. In DNA form, the CDR3 reads TGTGCCAGTAAGGAGGGGTGGTCCTATAATTCACCCCTCCACTTT.

V and J are TRBV7-2 and TRBJ2-7; D remains ambiguous. Per the germline V gene, CDR1 is SGHTA and CDR2 is FQGNSA. The CDR3 has 14 amino acids. V gave up 1 base and J gave up 5 bases, with 12 bases separating them. CDR3 DNA sequence: TGTGCCAGCAGCTTAGATCTGGTAGTGCACGAGCAGTACTTC. It is translated as CASSLDLVVHEQYF.

The chain recombines TRBV3-1 (or the pseudogene TRBV3-2) with TRBJ2-7; D possibly corresponds to TRBD1 (5 bases). Germline V lookup: CDR1 LGHDT, CDR2 YNNKEL (reference sequence). Trimming removed 1 base from V and 4 bases from J, with 11 bases in between. The CDR3 runs to 14 residues. The CDR3 here is CASSQGGAGYEQYF. CDR3 DNA sequence: TGTGCCAGCAGCCAAGGTGGGGCCGGGTACGAGCAGTACTTC.

The V gene is TRBV28, the J gene TRBJ2-5; D gene uncertain. The CDR3 contains 14 residues. Trimming cost V 6 bases and J 3 bases, with 14 bases left between them. From germline, CDR1 is MDHEN and CDR2 SYDVKM. CDR3 protein: CASRALAVEETQYF. DNA of the CDR3: TGTGCCAGCAGGGCCCTGGCGGTCGAAGAGACCCAGTACTTC.

This clone is a singleton in its sample. The chain recombines TRBV20-1 with TRBJ1-5, with TRBD1 matching over 7 bases. The CDR3 is 15 residues long. CDR1 and CDR2 (germline): DFQATT, SNEGSKA (reference sequence). The junction had 8 bases not matched to a gene; V was cut back by 3 bases and J by 3 bases. CDR3 loop: CSASWSGTVNQPQHF. The DNA of the CDR3 is TGCAGTGCTAGTTGGTCCGGGACAGTCAATCAGCCCCAGCATTTT.

In its sample, this clone was seen once. J is TRBJ2-5 and V is TRBV2; D is ambiguous. Trimming pared 7 bases from V and 2 bases from J, leaving 5 bases between. Germline CDR1 reads SNHLY; CDR2 reads FYNNEI. The CDR3 is 11 residues long. The CDR3 sequence: CASNQQETQYF. CDR3 nucleotides: TGTGCCAGCAACCAGCAAGAGACCCAGTACTTC.

The rearrangement uses TRBV18 and TRBJ1-4; D is uncertain. The CDR3 is 14 residues long. Germline CDR1 and CDR2: KGHSH and LQKENI. V lost 2 bases to trimming and J lost 7 bases, with 11 bases between them. This CDR3 is CASSPSQRGEKLFF. DNA for the CDR3: TGTGCCAGCTCACCATCCCAGCGGGGTGAAAAACTGTTTTTT.

The rearrangement uses TRBV28 and TRBJ2-7, with unresolved D. The CDR3 consists of 14 residues. V dropped 7 bases and J dropped 3 bases, with 16 bases sitting between them. Germline CDR1 is MDHEN and CDR2 is SYDVKM. CDR3 in DNA: TGTGCCAGCATTCCGGGTCGGTCTGTCTACGAGCAGTACTTC. Protein product: CASIPGRSVYEQYF. The full variable domain, its missing parts supplied by reference TRBV28 and TRBJ2-7, is DVKVTQSSRYLVKRTGEKVFLECVQDMDHENMFWYRQDPGLGLRLIYFSYDVKMKEKGDIPEGYSVSREKKERFSLILESASTNQTSMYLCASIPGRSVYEQYFGPGTRLTVT.

V usage is TRBV5-1 and J usage is TRBJ2-1, with D uncertain. Germline loops: CDR1 SGHRS, CDR2 YFSETQ. V was shortened by 0 bases and J by 1 base, with 11 bases between the two germline ends. This CDR3 region has 16 residues. The CDR3 DNA sequence: TGCGCCAGCAGCTTGGAGCAGGTCGCATCCTACAATGAGCAGTTCTTC. Translation: CASSLEQVASYNEQFF.